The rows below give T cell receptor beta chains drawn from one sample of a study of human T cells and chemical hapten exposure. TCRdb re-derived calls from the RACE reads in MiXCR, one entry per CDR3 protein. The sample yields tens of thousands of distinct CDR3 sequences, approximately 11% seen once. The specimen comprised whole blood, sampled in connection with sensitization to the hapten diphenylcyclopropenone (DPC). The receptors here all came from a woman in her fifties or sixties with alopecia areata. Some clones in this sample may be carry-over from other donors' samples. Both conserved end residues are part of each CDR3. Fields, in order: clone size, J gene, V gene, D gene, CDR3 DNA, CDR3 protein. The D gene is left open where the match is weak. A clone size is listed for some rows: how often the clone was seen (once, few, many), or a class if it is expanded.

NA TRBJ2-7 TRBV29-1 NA TGCAGCGTTGAGTTTCTTGGATCCTACGAGCAGTACTTC CSVEFLGSYEQYF
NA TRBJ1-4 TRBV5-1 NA TGCGCCAGCAGCTTGGCTGGCGCGAATGAAAAACTGTTTTTT CASSLAGANEKLFF
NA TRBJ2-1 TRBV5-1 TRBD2 TGCGCCAGCAGCCGTAGCGGGAGCTCCTACAATGAGCAGTTCTTC CASSRSGSSYNEQFF
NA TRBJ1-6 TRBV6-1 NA TGTGCCAGCAGTGAAGTGGAGGGGGGTAATTCACCCCTCCACTTT CASSEVEGGNSPLHF
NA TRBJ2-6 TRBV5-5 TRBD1 TGTGCCAGCAGCTTGTGGGGTACAGGGGCCTCTGGGGCCAACGTCCTGACTTTC CASSLWGTGASGANVLTF
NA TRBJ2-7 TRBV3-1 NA TGTGCCAGCAGCCAAGAGACGGGCAGGGGCAGCTACGAGCAGTACTTC CASSQETGRGSYEQYF
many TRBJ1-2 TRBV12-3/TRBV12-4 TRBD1 TGTGCCAGCAGTACCAGGGGGCGAACCTCTGGCTACACCTTC CASSTRGRTSGYTF
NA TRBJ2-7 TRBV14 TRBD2 TGTGCCAGCAGCCACCCAGTGACTAGCGGGGCACCCTACGAGCAGTACTTC CASSHPVTSGAPYEQYF
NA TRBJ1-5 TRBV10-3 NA TGTGCCATCAGGGACAGTGGACCCCAGCATTTT CAIRDSGPQHF
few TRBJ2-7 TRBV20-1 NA TGCAGTGCCGGTCCGGGGGGCGGCGACGAGCAGTACTTC CSAGPGGGDEQYF
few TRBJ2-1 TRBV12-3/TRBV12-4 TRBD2 TGTGCCAGCAGTTTCAAGGTAGCGGGAAACAATGAGCAGTTCTTC CASSFKVAGNNEQFF
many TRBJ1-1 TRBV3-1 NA TGTGCCAGCAGCCACGTCGGGGGCACTGAAGCTTTCTTT CASSHVGGTEAFF
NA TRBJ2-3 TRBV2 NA TGTGCCAGCAGTCTTGCGGGGACAGATACGCAGTATTTT CASSLAGTDTQYF
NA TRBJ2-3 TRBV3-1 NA TGTGCCAGCAGCCAAGTGTTGGGCCCAGATACGCAGTATTTT CASSQVLGPDTQYF
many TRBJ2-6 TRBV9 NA TGTGCCAGCAGCGTAGAATCCAGGCCTGGGGCCAACGTCCTGACTTTC CASSVESRPGANVLTF
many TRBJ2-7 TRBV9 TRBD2 TGTGCCAGCAGCGTACTAGCGGAATCCTACGAGCAGTACTTC CASSVLAESYEQYF
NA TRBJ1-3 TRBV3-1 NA TGTGCCAGCAGCCCTAGACAGGCCGGAAACACCATATATTTT CASSPRQAGNTIYF
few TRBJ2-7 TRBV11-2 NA TGTGCCAGCAGCTTTGCGTTAGGGGGGAATAGGTACGAGCAGTACTTC CASSFALGGNRYEQYF